This section outlines one T cell receptor beta chain sequence together with its context. Different DNA sequences within this sample yield the same CDR3. This specimen belongs to a study of control samples from healthy donors and cancer patients. Germline V gene lookup returns CDR1 SGHRS and CDR2 YFSETQ. The CDR3 is made up of 13 amino acids. With 3 bases removed from V and 0 bases from J, the gap between germline ends came to 5 bases. Sequencing used immunoSEQ multiplex PCR; TCRdb keeps in-frame clones, though not all of them. This sample has about 130,000 clones, with over 90% found just once. The chain joins TRBV5-1 to TRBJ2-3; D unresolved. The TCR originated in a man aged 55 to 70 with colorectal cancer. Material: PBMCs. CDR3 nucleotides: TGCGCCAGCAGCTCTGGGAGCACAGATACGCAGTATTTT. Its translation is CASSSGSTDTQYF.